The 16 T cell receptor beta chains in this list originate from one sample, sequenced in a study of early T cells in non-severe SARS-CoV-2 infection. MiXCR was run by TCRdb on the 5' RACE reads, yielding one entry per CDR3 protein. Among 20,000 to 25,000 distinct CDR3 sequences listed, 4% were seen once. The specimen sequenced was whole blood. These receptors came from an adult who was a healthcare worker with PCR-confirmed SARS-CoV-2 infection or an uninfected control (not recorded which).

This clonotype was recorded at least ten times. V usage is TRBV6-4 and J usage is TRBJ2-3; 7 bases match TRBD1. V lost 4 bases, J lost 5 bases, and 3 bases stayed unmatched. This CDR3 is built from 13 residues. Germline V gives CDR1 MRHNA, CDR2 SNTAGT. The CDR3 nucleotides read TGTGCCAGCAGTGTAACAGGGGAAGATACGCAGTATTTT. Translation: CASSVTGEDTQYF.

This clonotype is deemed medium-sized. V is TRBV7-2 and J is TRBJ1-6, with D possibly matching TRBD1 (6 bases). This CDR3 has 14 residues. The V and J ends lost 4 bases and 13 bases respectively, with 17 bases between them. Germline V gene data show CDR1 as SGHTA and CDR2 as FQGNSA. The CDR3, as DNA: TGTGCCAGCAGCTCAGACAGGACCCGTGGGCCCCTCCACTTT. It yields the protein CASSSDRTRGPLHF. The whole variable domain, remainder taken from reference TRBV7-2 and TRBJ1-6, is GAGVSQSPSNKVTEKGKDVELRCDPISGHTALYWYRQSLGQGLEFLIYFQGNSAPDKSGLPSDRFSAERTGGSVSTLTIQRTQQEDSAVYLCASSSDRTRGPLHFGNGTRLTVT.

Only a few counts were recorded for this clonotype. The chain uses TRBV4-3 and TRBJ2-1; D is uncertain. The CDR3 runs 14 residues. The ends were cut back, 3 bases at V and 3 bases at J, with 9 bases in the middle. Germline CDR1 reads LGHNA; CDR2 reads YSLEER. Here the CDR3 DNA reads TGCGCCAGCAGCCAGGGGTACGACTACAATGAGCAGTTCTTC. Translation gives CASSQGYDYNEQFF.

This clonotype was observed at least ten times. CDR3 in DNA: TGTGCCAGCAGCTTAGATGGCCCCTTGGATACGCAGTATTTT. Translating it yields CASSLDGPLDTQYF. This chain uses TRBV11-2 with TRBJ2-3; D is unclear. The CDR3 length is 14 residues. The germline gives CDR1 SGHAT, CDR2 FQNNGV. V shed 0 bases and J shed 6 bases, with 10 bases lying between them.

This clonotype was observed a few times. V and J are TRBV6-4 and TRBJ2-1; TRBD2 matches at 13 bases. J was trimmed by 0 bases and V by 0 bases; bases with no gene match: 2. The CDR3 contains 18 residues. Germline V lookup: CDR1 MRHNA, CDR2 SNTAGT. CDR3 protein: CASSDSTSGGFSYNEQFF. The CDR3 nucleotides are TGTGCCAGCAGTGACTCGACTAGCGGGGGGTTCTCCTACAATGAGCAGTTCTTC.

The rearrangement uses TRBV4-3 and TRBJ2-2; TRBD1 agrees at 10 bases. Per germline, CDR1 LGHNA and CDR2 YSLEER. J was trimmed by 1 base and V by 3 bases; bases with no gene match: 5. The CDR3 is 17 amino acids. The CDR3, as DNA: TGCGCCAGCAGCCAGACAGGGGGCGGTTGGAACACCGGGGAGCTGTTTTTT. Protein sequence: CASSQTGGGWNTGELFF.

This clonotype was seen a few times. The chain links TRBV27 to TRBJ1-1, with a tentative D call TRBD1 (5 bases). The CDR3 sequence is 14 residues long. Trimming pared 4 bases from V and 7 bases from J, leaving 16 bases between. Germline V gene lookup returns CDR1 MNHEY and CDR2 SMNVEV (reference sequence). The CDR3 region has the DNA TGTGCCAGCAGTTCCCCCTCGGGAAGGGGTGAAGCTTTCTTT. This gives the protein CASSSPSGRGEAFF.

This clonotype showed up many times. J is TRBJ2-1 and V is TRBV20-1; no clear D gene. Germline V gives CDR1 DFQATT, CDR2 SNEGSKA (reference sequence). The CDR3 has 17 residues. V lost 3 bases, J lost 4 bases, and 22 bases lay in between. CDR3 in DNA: TGCAGTGCTAGGGACGCAAGAATCGGACGGGTATACAATGAGCAGTTCTTC. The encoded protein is CSARDARIGRVYNEQFF.

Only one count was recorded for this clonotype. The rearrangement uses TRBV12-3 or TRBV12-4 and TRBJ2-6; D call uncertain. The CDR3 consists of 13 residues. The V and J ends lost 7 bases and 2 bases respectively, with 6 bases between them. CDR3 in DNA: TGTGCCAGCACCATACCTGGGGCCAACGTCCTGACTTTC. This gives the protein CASTIPGANVLTF.

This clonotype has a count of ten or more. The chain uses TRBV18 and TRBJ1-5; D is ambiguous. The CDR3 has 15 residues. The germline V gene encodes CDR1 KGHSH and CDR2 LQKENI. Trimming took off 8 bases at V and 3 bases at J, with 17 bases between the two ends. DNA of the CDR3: TGTGCCAGCAAGGCCGGGATGGAGCCCAATCAGCCCCAGCATTTT. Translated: CASKAGMEPNQPQHF.

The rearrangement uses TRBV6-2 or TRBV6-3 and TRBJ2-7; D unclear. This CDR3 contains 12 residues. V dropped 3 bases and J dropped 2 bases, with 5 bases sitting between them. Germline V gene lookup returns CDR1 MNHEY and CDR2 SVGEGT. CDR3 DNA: TGTGCCAGCAGTTATACGGCCTACGAGCAGTACTTC. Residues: CASSYTAYEQYF.

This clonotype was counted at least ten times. CDR3 sequence reads: CASSPVGAPSNQPQHF. In DNA, the CDR3 is TGTGCCAGCAGCCCCGTGGGGGCTCCTAGCAATCAGCCCCAGCATTTT. This chain joins TRBV27 and TRBJ1-5, with D perhaps TRBD1 (6 bases). V was trimmed by 6 bases and J by 0 bases, leaving 15 bases between them. CDR1 is MNHEY and CDR2 is SMNVEV in the germline V gene (reference sequence). CDR3 length: 16 residues.

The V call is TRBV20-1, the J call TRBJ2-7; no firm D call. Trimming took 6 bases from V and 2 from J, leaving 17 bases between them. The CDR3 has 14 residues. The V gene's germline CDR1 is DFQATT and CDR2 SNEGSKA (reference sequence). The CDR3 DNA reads TGCAGTGCCCCGGTTCCCTTTCCTCCCTACGAGCAGTACTTC. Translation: CSAPVPFPPYEQYF.

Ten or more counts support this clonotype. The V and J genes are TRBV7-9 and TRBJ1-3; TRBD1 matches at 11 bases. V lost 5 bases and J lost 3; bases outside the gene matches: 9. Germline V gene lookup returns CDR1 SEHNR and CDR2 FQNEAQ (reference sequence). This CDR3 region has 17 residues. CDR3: CASSPLPGQGDGNTIYF. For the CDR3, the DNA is TGTGCCAGCAGCCCCCTTCCGGGACAGGGGGATGGAAACACCATATATTTT. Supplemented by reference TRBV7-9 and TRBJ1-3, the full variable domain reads DTGVSQNPRHKITKRGQNVTFRCDPISEHNRLYWYRQTLGQGPEFLTYFQNEAQLEKSRLLSDRFSAERPKGSFSTLEIQRTEQGDSAMYLCASSPLPGQGDGNTIYFGEGSWLTVV.

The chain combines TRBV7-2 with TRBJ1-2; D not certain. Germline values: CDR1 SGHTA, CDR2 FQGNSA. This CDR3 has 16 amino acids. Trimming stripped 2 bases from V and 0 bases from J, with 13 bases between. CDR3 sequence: CASSLSPSGANYGYTF. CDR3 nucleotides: TGTGCCAGCAGCTTATCACCGAGCGGAGCTAACTATGGCTACACCTTC.

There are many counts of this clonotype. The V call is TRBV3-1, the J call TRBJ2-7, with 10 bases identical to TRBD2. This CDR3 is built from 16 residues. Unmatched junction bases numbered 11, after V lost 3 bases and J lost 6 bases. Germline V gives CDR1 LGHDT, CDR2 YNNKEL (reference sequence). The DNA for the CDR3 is TGTGCCAGCAGCCAGGCCACAGCGGGGGGGCGCGGCGAGCAGTACTTC. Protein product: CASSQATAGGRGEQYF.